The source of this T cell receptor (beta chain) is a study of control samples from healthy donors and cancer patients. Germline V gene data show CDR1 as SGHRS and CDR2 as YFSETQ. CDR3 length: 14 amino acids. V lost 7 bases to trimming and J lost 4 bases, with 14 bases between them. The table came from immunoSEQ multiplex PCR; TCRdb's copy has only in-frame clones and leaves some out. The data hold 170,000 or so clones, with 85% to 95% observed a single time. This clone was seen once. Sequences were obtained from blood. This clonotype was obtained from a woman between 18 and 29 years old in good health. V usage is TRBV5-1 and J usage is TRBJ2-2; D perhaps matches TRBD2 (5 bases). The CDR3 coding sequence is TGCGCCAGCGGCTATTATGCGGGCACCGGGGAGCTGTTTTTT. Its protein product is CASGYYAGTGELFF.